A single sample gave rise to the 30 T cell receptor beta chains below, sequenced in a study of shared clonotypes between healthy human individuals. Method: immunoSEQ multiplex PCR; TCRdb's copy keeps in-frame clones and lacks some. The sample has about 1.5 million clones; approximately 98% are singletons. Input material: naive CD4+ T cells sorted from blood. As for subset: CD45RA+ positively selected. These TCRs come from a man younger than 45 in good health.

The rearrangement joins TRBV25-1 to TRBJ1-2, with 9 bases that match TRBD1. The germline V gene has CDR1 MGHDK and CDR2 SYGVNS. Unmatched junction bases numbered 4, after V lost 2 bases and J lost 3 bases. This CDR3 comprises 15 residues. CDR3 region: CASSERWDRDYGYTF. DNA of the CDR3: TGTGCCAGCAGTGAACGGTGGGACAGGGACTATGGCTACACCTTC.

With regard to this clone: The identical CDR3 is also encoded by other nucleotide sequences in the sample. The chain links TRBV7-3 to TRBJ2-5; D may correspond to TRBD1 or TRBD2 (5 bases each). The CDR3 runs to 13 residues. Germline CDR1 is SGHTA and CDR2 is FQGTGA. V dropped 1 base and J dropped 5 bases, with 8 bases sitting between them. Written as DNA, the CDR3 is TGTGCCAGCAGCTTAAGAGAGGGGGAGACCCAGTACTTC. Its translation is CASSLREGETQYF.

This clone was recorded once. V is TRBV28 and J is TRBJ2-5, with unresolved D. The length of the CDR3 is 15 residues. The germline V gene has CDR1 MDHEN and CDR2 SYDVKM. V dropped 6 bases and J dropped 1 base, with 15 bases sitting between them. The CDR3 DNA follows: TGTGCCAGCAGACCCGGACGGGTCCCCCAAGAGACCCAGTACTTC. This encodes CASRPGRVPQETQYF. Full variable domain (rest looked up from reference TRBV28 and TRBJ2-5): DVKVTQSSRYLVKRTGEKVFLECVQDMDHENMFWYRQDPGLGLRLIYFSYDVKMKEKGDIPEGYSVSREKKERFSLILESASTNQTSMYLCASRPGRVPQETQYFGPGTRLLVL.

This clone was seen just once. The CDR3 bases are TGTGCCAGTAGTTTCCGGGGCACAGATACGCAGTATTTT. Its protein is CASSFRGTDTQYF. V is TRBV19 and J is TRBJ2-3; D unresolved. This CDR3 region has 13 residues. Germline V gene lookup returns CDR1 LNHDA and CDR2 SQIVND (reference sequence). V lost 5 bases to trimming and J lost 1 base, with 7 bases between them.

The CDR3 protein is CASSPRTGSTGELFF. The CDR3 bases are TGTGCCAGCTCACCGCGAACAGGGAGCACCGGGGAGCTGTTTTTT. V usage is TRBV18 and J usage is TRBJ2-2; D perhaps matches TRBD1 (6 bases). The germline gives CDR1 KGHSH, CDR2 LQKENI. The CDR3 loop spans 15 amino acids. V gave up 3 bases and J gave up 4 bases, with 12 bases separating them.

J is TRBJ2-7 and V is TRBV15; either TRBD1 or TRBD2 may supply D (6 bases each). CDR3 length: 14 residues. Germline loops: CDR1 LNHNV, CDR2 YYDKDF (reference sequence). V was clipped by 6 bases and J by 1 base, with 13 bases between them. The CDR3 DNA is TGTGCCACCAGACAGGGAGGTCCTTCCTACGAGCAGTACTTC. It yields the protein CATRQGGPSYEQYF.

This clone appeared a single time. For the CDR3, the DNA is TGTGCCAGCAGCTTAGTAGCAGGGGGCGGGCTGGGCTACACCTTC. Protein: CASSLVAGGGLGYTF. The chain has TRBV7-8 and TRBJ1-2; 8 bases line up with TRBD1. This CDR3 has 15 residues. Germline loops: CDR1 SGHVS, CDR2 FQNEAQ. V was clipped by 1 base and J by 8 bases; unmatched bases: 9.

V and J are TRBV30 and TRBJ1-5; tentative D call: TRBD1 (5 bases). This CDR3 region has 13 residues. Trimming removed 2 bases at V and 3 bases at J, with 8 bases between. CDR1 GTSNPN and CDR2 SVGIG come from the germline V gene (reference sequence). CDR3 region: CAWSRQNNQPQHF. The CDR3 DNA reads TGTGCCTGGAGTCGACAGAACAATCAGCCCCAGCATTTT.

The chain joins TRBV2 to TRBJ1-3; 11 nucleotides match TRBD1. Germline CDR1 SNHLY, CDR2 FYNNEI. The J segment lost 8 bases and the V segment lost 6 bases, leaving 9 bases of the junction unmatched. CDR3 length: 15 amino acids. Written as DNA, the CDR3 is TGTGCCAGCAGGGCCGGACAGGGGGCGTTGGACACCATATATTTT. Its translation is CASRAGQGALDTIYF. Looking up the rest from reference TRBV2 and TRBJ1-3 gives the full variable domain: EPEVTQTPSHQVTQMGQEVILRCVPISNHLYFYWYRQILGQKVEFLVSFYNNEISEKSEIFDDQFSVERPDGSNFTLKIRSTKLEDSAMYFCASRAGQGALDTIYFGEGSWLTVV.

Concerning this clone itself: The same CDR3 arises from other DNA sequences in this sample as well. V usage is TRBV5-1 and J usage is TRBJ2-2, with D uncertain. The germline V and J ends were trimmed by 7 bases and 0 bases, with 7 bases remaining between them. The CDR3 totals 13 residues. Germline V gene sequence: CDR1 SGHRS, CDR2 YFSETQ. DNA of the CDR3: TGCGCCAGCTCCCTCGCGAACACCGGGGAGCTGTTTTTT. Protein: CASSLANTGELFF. The full variable domain, its missing parts supplied by reference TRBV5-1 and TRBJ2-2, is KAGVTQTPRYLIKTRGQQVTLSCSPISGHRSVSWYQQTPGQGLQFLFEYFSETQRNKGNFPGRFSGRQFSNSRSEMNVSTLELGDSALYLCASSLANTGELFFGEGSRLTVL.

The chain carries TRBV28 and TRBJ2-1; 9 positions match TRBD1. This CDR3 is built from 15 residues. The germline V gene encodes CDR1 MDHEN and CDR2 SYDVKM. The V and J ends lost 3 bases and 5 bases, in that order; junction bases with no gene match: 5. The CDR3 is CASSFRGQGNNEQFF. In DNA form, the CDR3 reads TGTGCCAGCAGTTTCCGGGGACAGGGAAACAATGAGCAGTTCTTC.

The genes are TRBV7-3 and TRBJ1-1; D unclear. Germline V CDR1 and CDR2: SGHTA, FQGTGA. The CDR3 totals 16 residues. The germline V and J ends were trimmed by 0 bases and 5 bases, with 16 bases remaining between them. CDR3: CASSLTGLSIFTEAFF. CDR3 bases: TGTGCCAGCAGCTTAACTGGACTGAGCATATTTACTGAAGCTTTCTTT.

As regards this clone: Other DNA sequences from this sample encode an identical CDR3 as well. The chain carries TRBV18 and TRBJ2-7; D gene uncertain. The CDR3 consists of 12 residues. V was cut by 3 bases and J by 4 bases, with 7 bases left in between. Germline V gene lookup returns CDR1 KGHSH and CDR2 LQKENI. CDR3 sequence reads: CASSPGVYEQYF. The CDR3 bases are TGTGCCAGCTCACCGGGTGTTTACGAGCAGTACTTC.

The chain links TRBV5-1 to TRBJ2-3; D may be TRBD2 (6 bases). In germline, CDR1 is SGHRS, CDR2 YFSETQ. This CDR3 comprises 16 residues. The ends were cut back, 1 base at V and 6 bases at J, with 18 bases in the middle. CDR3 in DNA: TGCGCCAGCAGCTTGCAGAAGGGGCTAGCGAGTGATACGCAGTATTTT. Its protein is CASSLQKGLASDTQYF.

J is TRBJ2-1 and V is TRBV7-9; TRBD2 might be the D (6 bases). CDR3 length: 13 residues. The V and J ends lost 6 bases and 6 bases respectively, with 12 bases between them. In germline, CDR1 is SEHNR, CDR2 FQNEAQ (reference sequence). CDR3 region: CASSQTSINEQFF. The DNA of the CDR3 is TGTGCCAGCAGTCAGACTAGTATCAATGAGCAGTTCTTC.

This chain links TRBV18 with TRBJ2-1, with 9 nucleotides matching TRBD2. CDR1 is KGHSH and CDR2 is LQKENI in the germline V gene. Trimming took 3 bases from V and 0 from J; bases not matched to a gene: 12. This CDR3 is 19 amino acids long. The CDR3 DNA is TGTGCCAGCTCACCTTTAGCGGGAGATATTCGCGGCTCCTACAATGAGCAGTTCTTC. Translation: CASSPLAGDIRGSYNEQFF.

The chain is built from TRBV6-5 and TRBJ2-1; D is perhaps TRBD1 (6 bases). CDR1 and CDR2 from the germline V gene are MNHEY and SVGAGI. The ends were cut back, 6 bases at V and 11 bases at J, with 17 bases in the middle. The CDR3 runs to 13 residues. The CDR3 reads CASRVGHGDKQFF. The CDR3 nucleotides read TGTGCCAGCAGGGTGGGACACGGGGACAAGCAGTTCTTC.

The chain uses TRBV7-3 and TRBJ2-1, with 11 positions matching TRBD2. The CDR3 covers 15 residues. V gave up 3 bases and J gave up 9 bases; unmatched junction bases: 7. The V gene's germline CDR1 is SGHTA and CDR2 FQGTGA. This chain's CDR3 is CASSLETSGNGEQFF. CDR3 bases: TGTGCCAGCAGCTTGGAGACTAGCGGGAACGGTGAGCAGTTCTTC. Full variable domain (remainder filled in from reference TRBV7-3 and TRBJ2-1): GAGVSQTPSNKVTEKGKYVELRCDPISGHTALYWYRQSLGQGPEFLIYFQGTGAADDSGLPNDRFFAVRPEGSVSTLKIQRTERGDSAVYLCASSLETSGNGEQFFGPGTRLTVL.

This chain links TRBV5-8 with TRBJ1-5, with D unresolved. CDR3 length equals 10 residues. Trimming left V 9 bases short and J 8 bases short, with 9 bases between. The germline V gene has CDR1 SGHTS and CDR2 YDEGEE. The CDR3 bases are TGTGCCACCGGGTTTAAGCCCCAGCATTTT. Protein sequence: CATGFKPQHF.

The chain uses TRBV10-3 and TRBJ2-5, with D possibly called TRBD1 or TRBD2 (5 bases each). Germline CDR1 is ENHRY and CDR2 is SYGVKD. V dropped 5 bases and J dropped 4 bases, with 11 bases sitting between them. The CDR3 consists of 13 residues. As DNA, the CDR3 is TGTGCCATCAGTCGGGACCTGCGAGAGACCCAGTACTTC. Protein sequence: CAISRDLRETQYF.

The rearrangement uses TRBV11-2 and TRBJ1-5; D possibly corresponds to TRBD1 (6 bases). Looked up from germline, CDR1 is SGHAT and CDR2 is FQNNGV. V gave up 0 bases and J gave up 4 bases, with 10 bases separating them. The CDR3 is made up of 15 amino acids. CDR3 loop: CASSLDFRGNQPQHF. The CDR3 region has the DNA TGTGCCAGCAGCTTAGACTTCAGGGGAAATCAGCCCCAGCATTTT. Combining the CDR3 with reference TRBV11-2 and TRBJ1-5 gives the whole variable domain EAGVAQSPRYKIIEKRQSVAFWCNPISGHATLYWYQQILGQGPKLLIQFQNNGVVDDSQLPKDRFSAERLKGVDSTLKIQPAKLEDSAVYLCASSLDFRGNQPQHFGDGTRLSIL.

This chain joins TRBV5-5 and TRBJ2-7, with D perhaps matching TRBD2 (6 bases). This CDR3 has 15 residues. Germline loops: CDR1 SGHKS, CDR2 YYEKEE (reference sequence). Trimming stripped 4 bases from V and 3 bases from J, with 17 bases between. The CDR3: CASSAGTGLLYEQYF. CDR3 bases: TGTGCCAGCAGCGCCGGGACTGGATTACTCTACGAGCAGTACTTC.

V usage is TRBV28 and J usage is TRBJ2-3, with 7 bases aligning to TRBD2. CDR1 is MDHEN and CDR2 is SYDVKM in the germline V gene. The CDR3 consists of 16 residues. The ends lost 3 bases at V and 1 base at J; junction bases unmatched: 7. The CDR3 protein is CASSFPSSGGTDTQYF. The CDR3 DNA sequence: TGTGCCAGCAGTTTTCCGTCAAGCGGGGGCACAGATACGCAGTATTTT.

To note about this clone: Other DNA sequences in this specimen translate into the identical CDR3. For the CDR3, the DNA is TGTGCCAGCAGTACAGAAATGAACACTGAAGCTTTCTTT. This encodes CASSTEMNTEAFF. This chain connects TRBV2 to TRBJ1-1; the D is unclear. V lost 5 bases, J lost 0 bases, and 7 bases lay in between. Germline V gene data show CDR1 as SNHLY and CDR2 as FYNNEI. The CDR3 has 13 residues.

The rearrangement joins TRBV7-8 to TRBJ2-1, with TRBD2 as a possible D gene (6 bases). The ends were cut back, 3 bases at V and 3 bases at J, with 15 bases in the middle. CDR3 length: 16 amino acids. Germline V CDR1 and CDR2: SGHVS, FQNEAQ. The CDR3 sequence: CASSFGGSILYNEQFF. The CDR3, as DNA: TGTGCCAGCAGCTTTGGGGGGTCCATACTCTACAATGAGCAGTTCTTC.

J is TRBJ2-1 and V is TRBV20-1, with D uncertain. Germline-derived CDR1 and CDR2 are DFQATT and SNEGSKA (reference sequence). The CDR3 has 11 amino acids. Trimming pared 2 bases from V and 6 bases from J, leaving 5 bases between. CDR3 in amino acids: CSARSINEQFF. In nucleotides, the CDR3 is TGCAGTGCTAGATCGATCAATGAGCAGTTCTTC.

The genes are TRBV25-1 and TRBJ2-1; D ambiguous. This CDR3 comprises 11 residues. Trimming cost V 4 bases and J 8 bases, with 6 bases left between them. Germline CDR1 is MGHDK and CDR2 is SYGVNS. CDR3 in amino acids: CASSVLHEQFF. In DNA form, the CDR3 reads TGTGCCAGCAGTGTGCTCCATGAGCAGTTCTTC.

Only one count was recorded for this clone. The CDR3: CASSPSWGSGSRDTQYF. Written as DNA, the CDR3 is TGTGCCAGCAGCCCTAGTTGGGGTAGCGGGAGCCGGGATACGCAGTATTTT. The rearrangement links TRBV11-1 to TRBJ2-3; TRBD2 aligns across 9 bases. CDR1 SGHAT and CDR2 FQDESV come from the germline V gene (reference sequence). V lost 5 bases, J lost 6 bases, and 15 bases stayed unmatched. CDR3 size: 17 residues.

The V call is TRBV6-6, the J call TRBJ2-1; D uncertain. This CDR3 contains 13 residues. The germline V and J ends were trimmed by 5 bases and 10 bases, with 15 bases remaining between them. CDR1 and CDR2 from the germline V gene are MNHNY and SVGAGI (reference sequence). The CDR3 reads CASSRTLPEEQFF. CDR3 in DNA: TGTGCCAGCAGTCGGACGCTGCCGGAGGAGCAGTTCTTC.

This rearrangement joins TRBV19 to TRBJ2-2, with D tentatively TRBD1 (5 bases). CDR3 length: 13 residues. Per the germline V gene, CDR1 is LNHDA and CDR2 is SQIVND (reference sequence). V lost 5 bases to trimming and J lost 3 bases, with 7 bases between them. CDR3: CASSLRDTGELFF. The CDR3 DNA is TGTGCCAGTAGTCTCAGGGACACCGGGGAGCTGTTTTTT.